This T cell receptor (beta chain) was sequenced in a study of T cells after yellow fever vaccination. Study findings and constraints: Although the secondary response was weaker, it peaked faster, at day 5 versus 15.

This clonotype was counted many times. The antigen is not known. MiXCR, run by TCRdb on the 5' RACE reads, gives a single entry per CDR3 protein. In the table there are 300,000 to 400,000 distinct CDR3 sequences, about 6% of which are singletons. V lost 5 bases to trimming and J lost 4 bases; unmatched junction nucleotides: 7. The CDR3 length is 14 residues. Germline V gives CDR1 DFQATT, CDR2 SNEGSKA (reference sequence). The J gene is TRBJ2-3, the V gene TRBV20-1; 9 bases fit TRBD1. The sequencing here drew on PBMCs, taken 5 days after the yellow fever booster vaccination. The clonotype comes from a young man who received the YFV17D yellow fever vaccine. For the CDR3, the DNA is TGCAGTGCTCCCGGACAGGGGCAGGCAGATACGCAGTATTTT. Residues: CSAPGQGQADTQYF.